These T cell receptor beta chains were read from a single sample in a study of blood T cell repertoires in COVID-19. TCRdb's table, derived via immunoSEQ multiplex PCR, lists solely in-frame clones and lacks some. The sample contains around 120,000 clones, about 75% of which appear only once. The material sequenced was peripheral blood. These receptor sequences come from a man at least 80 years old with acute or convalescent COVID-19. Each CDR3 is given with its conserved first and last residue. A D gene is named only where the DNA matches it firmly. Rows may omit the clone size; those that give it use once, few, many or a size class.

j_call: TRBJ2-6
d_call: TRBD1
clone_size: NA
v_call: TRBV28
cdr3_nt: TGTGCCAGCAGTGGAGCCGGGACAGTGCAATCTGGGGCCAACGTCCTGACTTTC
cdr3_aa: CASSGAGTVQSGANVLTF

j_call: TRBJ1-2
d_call: TRBD1
clone_size: NA
v_call: TRBV24-1
cdr3_nt: TGTGCCACCAGTGATTCTCTGACAGGGAATGGCTACACCTTC
cdr3_aa: CATSDSLTGNGYTF

j_call: TRBJ2-1
d_call: TRBD2
clone_size: few
v_call: TRBV2
cdr3_nt: TGTGCCAGCCTAGGCCTACTAGCGGGAGCTTACAATGAGCAGTTCTTC
cdr3_aa: CASLGLLAGAYNEQFF

j_call: TRBJ2-1
d_call: TRBD2
clone_size: NA
v_call: TRBV10-3
cdr3_nt: TGTGCCATCAGTGTCGGGACTAGCGGGTACAATGAGCAGTTCTTC
cdr3_aa: CAISVGTSGYNEQFF

j_call: TRBJ2-7
d_call: TRBD2
clone_size: NA
v_call: TRBV6-2/TRBV6-3
cdr3_nt: TGTGCCAGCAGTTACTTTGGACTAGCTAACGAGCAGTACTTC
cdr3_aa: CASSYFGLANEQYF

j_call: TRBJ1-1
d_call: NA
clone_size: NA
v_call: TRBV6-2/TRBV6-3
cdr3_nt: TGTGCCAGCAGTTTAGGAGGCAGCAACACTGAAGCTTTCTTT
cdr3_aa: CASSLGGSNTEAFF

j_call: TRBJ2-3
d_call: TRBD2
clone_size: NA
v_call: TRBV7-9
cdr3_nt: TGTGCCAGCAGCACGGGACTAGCGGGCTTCACAGATACGCAGTATTTT
cdr3_aa: CASSTGLAGFTDTQYF

j_call: TRBJ2-5
d_call: NA
clone_size: few
v_call: TRBV9
cdr3_nt: TGTGCCAGCAGCGTACAGGGAATAAGAGAGACCCAGTACTTC
cdr3_aa: CASSVQGIRETQYF

j_call: TRBJ1-1
d_call: TRBD1
clone_size: once
v_call: TRBV27
cdr3_nt: TGTGCCAGCAGTTTAGACAGGGTGAACACTGAAGCTTTCTTT
cdr3_aa: CASSLDRVNTEAFF

j_call: TRBJ2-1
d_call: NA
clone_size: NA
v_call: TRBV18
cdr3_nt: TGTGCCAGCTCACCCCGACAGGAGTACAATGAGCAGTTCTTC
cdr3_aa: CASSPRQEYNEQFF

j_call: TRBJ1-1
d_call: TRBD1
clone_size: NA
v_call: TRBV6-5
cdr3_nt: TGTGCCAGCAGGGGACAGTTGAACACTGAAGCTTTCTTT
cdr3_aa: CASRGQLNTEAFF

j_call: TRBJ2-1
d_call: TRBD2
clone_size: NA
v_call: TRBV27
cdr3_nt: TGTGCCAGCAGATTCGGAGCGGGAGGGTACAATGAGCAGTTCTTC
cdr3_aa: CASRFGAGGYNEQFF

j_call: TRBJ1-2
d_call: NA
clone_size: NA
v_call: TRBV6-1
cdr3_nt: TGTGCCAGCAGTCCTATGCTAGACTATGGCTACACCTTC
cdr3_aa: CASSPMLDYGYTF

j_call: TRBJ2-7
d_call: NA
clone_size: NA
v_call: TRBV5-1
cdr3_nt: TGCGCCAGCAGCTCGTTACAGGGCCCGAACTACGAGCAGTACTTC
cdr3_aa: CASSSLQGPNYEQYF

j_call: TRBJ2-7
d_call: TRBD1
clone_size: NA
v_call: TRBV5-1
cdr3_nt: TGCGCCAGCAGCGCTACCGGGACAGGCCCCTACGAGCAGTACTTC
cdr3_aa: CASSATGTGPYEQYF

j_call: TRBJ2-2
d_call: TRBD1
clone_size: NA
v_call: TRBV25-1
cdr3_nt: TGTGCCAGCAGCCTTGAACAGGGGGTCGGCACCGGGGAGCTGTTTTTT
cdr3_aa: CASSLEQGVGTGELFF

j_call: TRBJ2-6
d_call: NA
clone_size: NA
v_call: TRBV27
cdr3_nt: TGTGCCAGCAGTTTAGGAGGGACTGGGGCCAACGTCCTGACTTTC
cdr3_aa: CASSLGGTGANVLTF

j_call: TRBJ1-2
d_call: NA
clone_size: NA
v_call: TRBV4-3
cdr3_nt: TGCGCCAGCAGCCAAGATCAGGACACCCTCTATGGCTACACCTTC
cdr3_aa: CASSQDQDTLYGYTF